These 18 T cell receptor beta chains share one sample of origin, sequenced in a study of monozygotic twins with inflammatory bowel disease. TCRdb reprocessed the 5' RACE reads and reports one entry per CDR3 protein, with no DNA. Recorded for this sample: about 160,000 distinct CDR3 sequences. Sequenced input: blood. The receptor set was obtained from a human donor with ulcerative colitis or Crohn's disease, or a healthy co-twin of an affected twin (not recorded which).

V is TRBV12-3 or TRBV12-4 and J is TRBJ2-1; TCRdb's D call of TRBD2 is untestable without DNA. The CDR3 extends over 17 amino acids. CDR3 amino acids: CASSPQRRALSYNEQFF.

This chain joins TRBV5-1 and TRBJ2-7; TCRdb names TRBD1, which stays unverified in the absence of DNA. The CDR3 extends over 15 amino acids. Germline CDR1 reads SGHRS; CDR2 reads YFSETQ. CDR3 residues: CASSAGGQGTYEQYF. Combining the CDR3 with reference TRBV5-1 and TRBJ2-7 gives the whole variable domain KAGVTQTPRYLIKTRGQQVTLSCSPISGHRSVSWYQQTPGQGLQFLFEYFSETQRNKGNFPGRFSGRQFSNSRSEMNVSTLELGDSALYLCASSAGGQGTYEQYFGPGTRLTVT.

The chain employs TRBV5-1 and TRBJ2-5; TCRdb proposes TRBD1, but this gene call is untestable without DNA. The CDR3 contains 15 residues. From germline, CDR1 is SGHRS and CDR2 YFSETQ. CDR3 protein: CASSDGQLTQETQYF.

This chain connects TRBV5-3 to TRBJ1-5. TRBV5-3 is designated an ORF whose function remains uncertain. This CDR3 is 13 amino acids long. CDR3 loop: CARSLGGNQPQHF.

V usage is TRBV5-1 and J usage is TRBJ2-7; with no DNA, the TCRdb D assignment of TRBD2 cannot be verified. The CDR3 consists of 14 residues. Germline values: CDR1 SGHRS, CDR2 YFSETQ. CDR3 loop: CASRTSGEHYEQYF.

The rearrangement joins TRBV6-5 to TRBJ2-7. CDR1 is MNHEY and CDR2 is SVGAGI in the germline V gene. This CDR3 has 15 residues. CDR3 amino acids: CASSYQSDMSYEQYF.

The V and J genes are TRBV20-1 and TRBJ1-1; checking the TCRdb D call of TRBD1 is not possible without DNA. Germline V gives CDR1 DFQATT, CDR2 SNEGSKA (reference sequence). CDR3 size: 15 residues. This chain's CDR3 is CSAPGGPGFGTEAFF.

The chain employs TRBV20-1 and TRBJ2-1; TCRdb names TRBD1, which stays unverified in the absence of DNA. This CDR3 spans 14 amino acids. The V gene's germline CDR1 is DFQATT and CDR2 SNEGSKA (reference sequence). CDR3 region: CSARDRDDYNEQFF.

V is TRBV25-1 and J is TRBJ1-2; there is no DNA to check the TCRdb D call of TRBD1. The CDR3 loop spans 13 amino acids. Germline CDR1 is MGHDK and CDR2 is SYGVNS. CDR3 sequence reads: CASREQGDYGYTF.

The chain combines TRBV7-2 with TRBJ1-2; TCRdb calls TRBD1, which cannot be checked without DNA. The CDR3 is made up of 15 amino acids. Germline values: CDR1 SGHTA, CDR2 FQGNSA. CDR3: CASSTAGTGDYGYTF. Full variable domain (remainder filled in from reference TRBV7-2 and TRBJ1-2): GAGVSQSPSNKVTEKGKDVELRCDPISGHTALYWYRQSLGQGLEFLIYFQGNSAPDKSGLPSDRFSAERTGGSVSTLTIQRTQQEDSAVYLCASSTAGTGDYGYTFGSGTRLTVV.

This chain joins TRBV24-1 and TRBJ2-3. The CDR3 is 12 residues long. Germline CDR1 is KGHDR and CDR2 is SFDVKD. Here the CDR3 reads CATSTESDTQYF.

The J gene is TRBJ2-5, the V gene TRBV20-1; TCRdb returns TRBD2, unconfirmable since there is no DNA. The V gene's germline CDR1 is DFQATT and CDR2 SNEGSKA (reference sequence). There are 14 residues in the CDR3. This chain's CDR3 is CSAGTSGIFETQYF.

The chain is built from TRBV28 and TRBJ2-5. CDR3 length: 13 amino acids. Germline CDR1 and CDR2: MDHEN and SYDVKM. CDR3 residues: CASSEYVQETQYF.

The chain is built from TRBV18 and TRBJ2-1. Germline V gene sequence: CDR1 KGHSH, CDR2 LQKENI. This CDR3 is 16 amino acids long. The CDR3 loop is CASSPVSGSSYNEQFF.

V is TRBV20-1 and J is TRBJ1-5; TCRdb outputs TRBD1, but without DNA this stays unchecked. The CDR3 is 13 residues long. CDR1 and CDR2 (germline): DFQATT, SNEGSKA (reference sequence). The CDR3 is CSARQGSNQPQHF.

V gene TRBV20-1 combines with J gene TRBJ2-7; without DNA, the TCRdb call of TRBD2 cannot be checked. Germline CDR1 and CDR2: DFQATT and SNEGSKA (reference sequence). CDR3 length: 15 amino acids. The CDR3 reads CSASPPSGGTYEQYF.

The V call is TRBV27, the J call TRBJ1-2; with no DNA, the TCRdb D assignment of TRBD1 cannot be verified. Germline V CDR1 and CDR2: MNHEY, SMNVEV (reference sequence). The CDR3 extends over 15 amino acids. CDR3 amino acids: CASSDSRGGIYGYTF.

This sequence joins TRBV5-1 and TRBJ2-4. Germline CDR1 SGHRS, CDR2 YFSETQ. The CDR3 runs 13 residues. The CDR3 sequence is CASSSNTQNIQYF.